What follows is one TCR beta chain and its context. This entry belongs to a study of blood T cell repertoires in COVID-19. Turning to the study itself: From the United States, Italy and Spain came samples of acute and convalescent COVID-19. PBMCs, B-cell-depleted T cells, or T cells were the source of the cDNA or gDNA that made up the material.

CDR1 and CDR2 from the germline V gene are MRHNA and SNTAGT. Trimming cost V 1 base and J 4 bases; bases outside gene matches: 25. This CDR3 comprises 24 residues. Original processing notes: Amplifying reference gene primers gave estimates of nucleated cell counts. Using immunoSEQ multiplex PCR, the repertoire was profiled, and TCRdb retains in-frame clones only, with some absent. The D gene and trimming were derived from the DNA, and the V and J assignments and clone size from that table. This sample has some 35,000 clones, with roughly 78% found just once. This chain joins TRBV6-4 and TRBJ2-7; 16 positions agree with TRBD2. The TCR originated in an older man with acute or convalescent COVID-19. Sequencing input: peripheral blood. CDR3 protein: CASSDYGGTKLQGLAGGPRYEQYF. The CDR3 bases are TGTGCCAGCAGTGACTACGGGGGCACAAAACTACAGGGACTAGCGGGAGGGCCTAGGTACGAGCAGTACTTC.